A selection of T cell receptor beta chains follows, all from one sample in a study of blood T cells in healthy people across ages. Each CDR3 protein gets one entry after TCRdb re-called the 5' RACE reads with MiXCR. The sample holds approximately 900,000 distinct CDR3 sequences; about 27% are singletons and the top ten take about a tenth. These data were also reused for a study on T cells of mothers and their children.

Input material: blood. Receptors were obtained from a woman between 35 and 50 years old in good health. Both conserved end residues are part of each CDR3. The D gene is left open where the match is weak. A row's size may be missing; if present it is once, few, many or a size class.

d_call: .
clone_size: many
j_call: TRBJ1-5
cdr3_length: 13
v_call: TRBV12-3/TRBV12-4
cdr3_nt: TGTGCCAGCAGCTTAGCCGGTAATCAGCCCCAGCATTTT
cdr3_aa: CASSLAGNQPQHF

d_call: .
clone_size: many
j_call: TRBJ2-7
cdr3_length: 14
v_call: TRBV6-6
cdr3_nt: TGTGCCAGCAGTTACGATGGGAGCTCCTACGAGCAGTACTTC
cdr3_aa: CASSYDGSSYEQYF

d_call: TRBD2
clone_size: many
j_call: TRBJ2-1
cdr3_length: 19
v_call: TRBV4-2
cdr3_nt: TGTGCCAGCAGCCAACGGACTAGCGGGGGGGCGAATGGATACAATGAGCAGTTCTTC
cdr3_aa: CASSQRTSGGANGYNEQFF

d_call: TRBD1
clone_size: many
j_call: TRBJ2-5
cdr3_length: 15
v_call: TRBV9
cdr3_nt: TGTGCCAGCAGTATTAGCCTGGGACAGCAAGAGACCCAGTACTTC
cdr3_aa: CASSISLGQQETQYF

d_call: .
clone_size: .
j_call: TRBJ1-2
cdr3_length: 17
v_call: TRBV4-1
cdr3_nt: TGCGCCAGCAGCCAAAATCAGATAGGGGGGCGCGTCTATGGCTACACCTTC
cdr3_aa: CASSQNQIGGRVYGYTF

d_call: .
clone_size: many
j_call: TRBJ1-5
cdr3_length: 17
v_call: TRBV7-2
cdr3_nt: TGTGCCAGCAGCCCAGGGGCGAACAGGGCGACAAATCAGCCCCAGCATTTT
cdr3_aa: CASSPGANRATNQPQHF

d_call: TRBD1
clone_size: .
j_call: TRBJ1-2
cdr3_length: 13
v_call: TRBV2
cdr3_nt: TGTGCCAGCAGATACTTGGACAGGGAAGGCTACACCTTC
cdr3_aa: CASRYLDREGYTF

d_call: .
clone_size: many
j_call: TRBJ2-7
cdr3_length: 13
v_call: TRBV12-3/TRBV12-4
cdr3_nt: TGTGCCAGCAGTCGGGACTTCCCCTACGAGCAGTACTTC
cdr3_aa: CASSRDFPYEQYF

d_call: .
clone_size: few
j_call: TRBJ1-2
cdr3_length: 14
v_call: TRBV5-1
cdr3_nt: TGCGCCAGCAGCTTGGTAACAATAAGCTATGGCTACACCTTC
cdr3_aa: CASSLVTISYGYTF

d_call: .
clone_size: .
j_call: TRBJ2-3
cdr3_length: 15
v_call: TRBV29-1
cdr3_nt: TGCAGCGTTACCCAGGGCGGAACTAGCACAGATACGCAGTATTTT
cdr3_aa: CSVTQGGTSTDTQYF

d_call: .
clone_size: .
j_call: TRBJ2-4
cdr3_length: 15
v_call: TRBV7-6
cdr3_nt: TGTGCCAGCAGCCCCAGGACGGATGTCAGGAACATTCAGTGCTTC
cdr3_aa: CASSPRTDVRNIQCF

d_call: TRBD1
clone_size: many
j_call: TRBJ2-1
cdr3_length: 16
v_call: TRBV28
cdr3_nt: TGTGCCAGCACCGTCCCCCAGGGGGAGTCCTACAATGAGCAGTTCTTC
cdr3_aa: CASTVPQGESYNEQFF

d_call: TRBD2
clone_size: few
j_call: TRBJ2-1
cdr3_length: 16
v_call: TRBV11-2
cdr3_nt: TGTGCCAGCAGCTTCTTCCGTGGCGGGGGGGCAACTGAGCAGTTCTTC
cdr3_aa: CASSFFRGGGATEQFF

d_call: .
clone_size: .
j_call: TRBJ1-1
cdr3_length: 12
v_call: TRBV12-3/TRBV12-4
cdr3_nt: TGTGCCAGCAGTTTAGGGGCGTGGGAGGCTTTCTTT
cdr3_aa: CASSLGAWEAFF

d_call: .
clone_size: .
j_call: TRBJ2-3
cdr3_length: 14
v_call: TRBV27
cdr3_nt: TGTGCCAGCAATTTGGACGGAGACACAGATACGCAGTATTTT
cdr3_aa: CASNLDGDTDTQYF

d_call: TRBD1
clone_size: .
j_call: TRBJ2-7
cdr3_length: 15
v_call: TRBV6-6
cdr3_nt: TGTGCCAGCAGTTACGATGGACAGGGGGCTTACGAGCAGTACTTC
cdr3_aa: CASSYDGQGAYEQYF

d_call: .
clone_size: many
j_call: TRBJ2-5
cdr3_length: 13
v_call: TRBV29-1
cdr3_nt: TGCAGCGTTGGTGGGGGACCCCAAGAGACCCAGTACTTC
cdr3_aa: CSVGGGPQETQYF

d_call: .
clone_size: .
j_call: TRBJ1-2
cdr3_length: 13
v_call: TRBV5-8
cdr3_nt: TGTGCCAGCAGCTTGGGCAGGGTTGGTGGCTACACCTTC
cdr3_aa: CASSLGRVGGYTF

d_call: TRBD1
clone_size: many
j_call: TRBJ1-4
cdr3_length: 15
v_call: TRBV7-6
cdr3_nt: TGTGCCAGCAGCCCCCGGACAGGGTCCGATGAAAAACTGTTTTTT
cdr3_aa: CASSPRTGSDEKLFF

d_call: .
clone_size: .
j_call: TRBJ2-2
cdr3_length: 15
v_call: TRBV14
cdr3_nt: TGTGCCAGCAAGGCCCGGCAGGGGAGGACCGGGGAGCTGTTTTTT
cdr3_aa: CASKARQGRTGELFF

d_call: TRBD1
clone_size: .
j_call: TRBJ1-4
cdr3_length: 17
v_call: TRBV15
cdr3_nt: TGTGCCACCAGCAGCGGAGGCTCACAGGGGGCGCAGGAAAAACTGTTTTTT
cdr3_aa: CATSSGGSQGAQEKLFF

d_call: .
clone_size: few
j_call: TRBJ2-3
cdr3_length: 13
v_call: TRBV10-3
cdr3_nt: TGTGCCACCAGCGGCAGTCAGCGAGATACGCAGTATTTT
cdr3_aa: CATSGSQRDTQYF

d_call: TRBD2
clone_size: .
j_call: TRBJ2-5
cdr3_length: 14
v_call: TRBV5-1
cdr3_nt: TGCGCCAGCATCCAATCCTTGGGAGGGCGTGACCAGTACTTC
cdr3_aa: CASIQSLGGRDQYF

d_call: .
clone_size: once
j_call: TRBJ1-3
cdr3_length: 14
v_call: TRBV7-2
cdr3_nt: TGTGCCAGCAGCCCCCGCCCCTCTGGAAACACCATATATTTT
cdr3_aa: CASSPRPSGNTIYF

d_call: .
clone_size: many
j_call: TRBJ2-7
cdr3_length: 13
v_call: TRBV4-3
cdr3_nt: TGCGCCAGCAGCCAATCTGCGATAGACGAGCAGTACTTC
cdr3_aa: CASSQSAIDEQYF

d_call: .
clone_size: .
j_call: TRBJ2-7
cdr3_length: 12
v_call: TRBV2
cdr3_nt: TGTGCCAGCAAGCCCGATTCCTACGAGCAGTACTTC
cdr3_aa: CASKPDSYEQYF

d_call: .
clone_size: .
j_call: TRBJ2-2
cdr3_length: 17
v_call: TRBV27
cdr3_nt: TGTGCCAGCAGTTTCCTGGGGACATTCGCGAACACCGGGGAGCTGTTTTTT
cdr3_aa: CASSFLGTFANTGELFF

d_call: TRBD2
clone_size: .
j_call: TRBJ2-3
cdr3_length: 16
v_call: TRBV5-1
cdr3_nt: TGCGCCAGCAGCCGCCCGGGCGGGGGGACCACAGATACGCAGTATTTT
cdr3_aa: CASSRPGGGTTDTQYF